The 25 T cell receptor beta chains below were found in one sample sequenced in a study of T cells in Graves' hyperthyroidism and ophthalmopathy. RNA transcripts yielded amplified TCR beta CDR3 regions. The primer set for the first-round RT-PCR of the TCR CDR3 was HTBI. One entry per CDR3 protein results from TCRdb running MiXCR on the multiplex PCR reads. The sample holds over 250,000 distinct CDR3 sequences; about 25% are singletons and the top ten take approximately 25%. Sequencing was performed on blood. These receptors were collected from a man aged 35-49 years with Graves' hyperthyroidism that later progressed to Graves' ophthalmopathy.

This clonotype occurred many times. V gene TRBV29-1 combines with J gene TRBJ1-1; no reliable D call. Trimming took 0 bases from V and 0 from J, leaving 5 bases between them. CDR1 and CDR2 from the germline V gene are SQVTM and ANQGSEA. The length of the CDR3 is 13 residues. In DNA, the CDR3 is TGCAGCGTTGAAGACAGTATGAACACTGAAGCTTTCTTT. This gives the protein CSVEDSMNTEAFF.

The chain joins TRBV12-3 or TRBV12-4 to TRBJ2-7, with 7 bases aligning to TRBD1. The CDR3 runs to 16 residues. V lost 4 bases and J lost 2; bases outside the gene matches: 11. CDR3 protein: CASSYLDRFRTYEQYF. For the CDR3, the DNA is TGTGCCAGCAGTTACCTGGACAGGTTCCGGACCTACGAGCAGTACTTC.

This clonotype has just one count. The chain combines TRBV6-2 or TRBV6-3 with TRBJ1-5; 10 bases agree with TRBD1. The germline V gene has CDR1 MNHEY and CDR2 SVGEGT. The CDR3 length is 18 residues. The V and J ends lost 7 bases and 1 base, in that order; junction bases with no gene match: 13. This CDR3 is CASTNQDRGQGSNQPQHF. The CDR3 DNA reads as TGTGCCAGCACCAATCAAGACAGGGGGCAGGGAAGCAATCAGCCCCAGCATTTT.

This clonotype was counted ten times or more. V usage is TRBV7-9 and J usage is TRBJ2-5; D ambiguous. The CDR3 has 13 amino acids. The V gene's germline CDR1 is SEHNR and CDR2 FQNEAQ (reference sequence). Trimming took 7 bases from V and 4 from J, leaving 13 bases between them. This CDR3 is CASNPSGVETQYF. Written as DNA, the CDR3 is TGTGCCAGCAATCCCTCTGGGGTAGAGACCCAGTACTTC.

This clonotype was observed many times. The V gene is TRBV4-1, the J gene TRBJ1-1; no clear D gene. Germline V gene data show CDR1 as MGHRA and CDR2 as YSYEKL. Trimming pared 0 bases from V and 0 bases from J, leaving 11 bases between. The CDR3 sequence is 16 residues long. The CDR3 protein is CASSQDSGSMNTEAFF. CDR3 DNA sequence: TGCGCCAGCAGCCAAGATTCAGGCAGCATGAACACTGAAGCTTTCTTT.

This chain joins TRBV12-3 or TRBV12-4 and TRBJ1-3, with a weak D call TRBD1 (5 bases). The CDR3 covers 12 residues. The V gene lost 6 bases and the J gene lost 4 bases, with 7 bases spanning the gap. The CDR3 is CASRRQGNTIYF. The CDR3 DNA sequence: TGTGCCAGCAGAAGACAGGGAAACACCATATATTTT.

The V and J genes are TRBV20-1 and TRBJ1-2, with unresolved D. The CDR3 sequence is 13 residues long. Germline-derived CDR1 and CDR2 are DFQATT and SNEGSKA (reference sequence). Deletions cut 5 bases from V and 2 bases from J, with 12 bases between. The CDR3 sequence: CSAGHRLNYGYTF. In nucleotides, the CDR3 is TGCAGTGCTGGCCATCGGTTGAACTATGGCTACACCTTC.

This clonotype has at least ten counts. The V call is TRBV7-8, the J call TRBJ1-5; D gene uncertain. Germline V CDR1 and CDR2: SGHVS, FQNEAQ. V was clipped by 5 bases and J by 4 bases, with 9 bases between them. This CDR3 region has 13 residues. CDR3 region: CASSAAENQPQHF. The CDR3 coding sequence is TGTGCCAGCAGCGCCGCGGAGAATCAGCCCCAGCATTTT.

This clonotype was counted ten times or more. The DNA for the CDR3 is TGCGCCAGCAGCCAAGTGGGACGGGAGAGCTATGGCTACACCTTC. Residues: CASSQVGRESYGYTF. The chain carries TRBV4-1 and TRBJ1-2; possible D gene TRBD1, 5 bases. The V end lost 1 base, the J end lost 4 bases, and 13 bases lay between the germline ends. CDR1 MGHRA and CDR2 YSYEKL come from the germline V gene. CDR3 size: 15 residues.

V is TRBV11-1 and J is TRBJ1-1; D unresolved. Per the germline V gene, CDR1 is SGHAT and CDR2 is FQDESV (reference sequence). CDR3 length: 15 residues. V was shortened by 0 bases and J by 0 bases, with 8 bases between the two germline ends. In DNA, the CDR3 is TGTGCCAGCAGCTTAGCCGGGCAGATGAACACTGAAGCTTTCTTT. Translating it yields CASSLAGQMNTEAFF.

This clonotype was detected many times. This chain joins TRBV7-9 and TRBJ1-1; no definite D call. The CDR3 is 16 residues long. Trimming pared 2 bases from V and 3 bases from J, leaving 16 bases between. From germline, CDR1 is SEHNR and CDR2 FQNEAQ (reference sequence). CDR3 protein: CASSLTLDMEHTEAFF. CDR3 in DNA: TGTGCCAGCAGCTTAACCCTCGACATGGAGCACACTGAAGCTTTCTTT.

Many counts were recorded for this clonotype. The J gene is TRBJ1-1, the V gene TRBV6-1, with a possible D match to TRBD1 (5 bases). The CDR3 runs to 15 residues. V lost 0 bases and J lost 8, with 16 bases in between. Per germline, CDR1 MNHNS and CDR2 SASEGT. This CDR3 reads CASSEAGLQASEAFF. The CDR3 region has the DNA TGTGCCAGCAGTGAAGCTGGATTACAGGCCTCCGAAGCTTTCTTT.

The table lists this clonotype with many counts. The chain carries TRBV6-5 and TRBJ1-2; 9 bases align to TRBD1. With V trimmed by 6 bases and J by 5 bases, 10 bases remained unmatched. Germline V gives CDR1 MNHEY, CDR2 SVGAGI. This CDR3 is 15 amino acids long. In nucleotides, the CDR3 is TGTGCCAGCAGCGCCGCGGACAGGGGACCATATGGCTACACCTTC. It encodes CASSAADRGPYGYTF.

This clonotype has at least ten counts. The genes are TRBV19 and TRBJ2-5; D is possibly TRBD1 (7 bases). CDR3 size: 15 residues. Germline V gives CDR1 LNHDA, CDR2 SQIVND (reference sequence). V shed 6 bases and J shed 5 bases, with 19 bases lying between them. The CDR3 loop reads CASSLRQGGGETQYF. CDR3 sequence (DNA): TGTGCCAGTAGCCTCCGACAGGGAGGTGGGGAGACCCAGTACTTC.

V gene TRBV11-2 combines with J gene TRBJ2-7; no reliable D call. V gave up 2 bases and J gave up 6 bases, with 14 bases separating them. Per germline, CDR1 SGHAT and CDR2 FQNNGV. The CDR3 loop spans 14 amino acids. The CDR3 region has the DNA TGTGCCAGCAGCTTATTCTCCGGCAGTCTCGAGCAGTACTTC. This gives the protein CASSLFSGSLEQYF.

The table lists this clonotype with many counts. The chain has TRBV12-3 or TRBV12-4 and TRBJ1-5; D might be TRBD1 (5 bases). Trimming shortened V by 6 bases and J by 5 bases, and 8 bases separated the two germline ends. CDR3 size: 12 residues. CDR3: CASRDRDQPQHF. In nucleotides, the CDR3 is TGTGCCAGCAGAGACAGAGATCAGCCCCAGCATTTT.

This clonotype was seen ten or more times. The V call is TRBV5-1, the J call TRBJ1-2, with 8 bases lining up with TRBD1. V lost 4 bases and J lost 4; bases outside the gene matches: 9. The CDR3 has 15 residues. The germline gives CDR1 SGHRS, CDR2 YFSETQ. CDR3 DNA: TGCGCCAGCAGCGAAGGAACTACAGGGGGCTATGGCTACACCTTC. Amino acid sequence: CASSEGTTGGYGYTF.

This clonotype was seen at least ten times. The chain has TRBV12-3 or TRBV12-4 and TRBJ1-6; no reliable D call. Trimming took off 10 bases at V and 10 bases at J, with 17 bases between the two ends. There are 13 residues in the CDR3. The CDR3 nucleotides read TGTGCCACCAAAGGAAGGGAATCCTCACCCCTCCACTTT. It specifies CATKGRESSPLHF.

This clonotype was observed many times. This chain connects TRBV18 to TRBJ1-5; 7 nucleotides match TRBD1. CDR1 is KGHSH, CDR2 LQKENI, per germline. With 3 bases clipped from V and 6 bases from J, the junction kept 5 bases outside the gene matches. CDR3 length equals 14 residues. As DNA, the CDR3 is TGTGCCAGCTCACCCCAGGGGGACTCTCAGCCCCAGCATTTT. It is translated as CASSPQGDSQPQHF.

This clonotype was observed many times. The chain links TRBV11-3 to TRBJ1-2, with D possibly being TRBD1 (5 bases). The length of the CDR3 is 15 residues. Germline V gene sequence: CDR1 SGHNT, CDR2 YENEEA. The V and J ends lost 5 bases and 8 bases respectively, with 21 bases between them. CDR3 sequence reads: CASSLGTRISRGYTF. The CDR3, as DNA: TGTGCCAGCAGCCTGGGGACGAGGATATCAAGGGGCTACACCTTC.

This clonotype showed up many times. The chain couples TRBV6-1 to TRBJ2-5; D not resolved. Germline V lookup: CDR1 MNHNS, CDR2 SASEGT. Deletions cut 6 bases from V and 4 bases from J, with 9 bases between. The CDR3 spans 12 residues. Here the CDR3 reads CASSEPGETQYF. CDR3 DNA: TGTGCCAGCAGCGAACCGGGAGAGACCCAGTACTTC.

This clonotype was detected many times. The J gene is TRBJ1-5, the V gene TRBV29-1; the match to TRBD1 covers 10 bases. The CDR3 runs to 15 residues. Germline V gene sequence: CDR1 SQVTM, CDR2 ANQGSEA. V lost 5 bases and J lost 5; bases outside the gene matches: 9. CDR3 region: CSVLGQGSWDQPQHF. CDR3 DNA: TGCAGCGTTTTGGGACAGGGGTCTTGGGATCAGCCCCAGCATTTT.

At least ten counts were recorded for this clonotype. The J gene is TRBJ2-5, the V gene TRBV5-1; unclear D gene. Germline V gives CDR1 SGHRS, CDR2 YFSETQ. Trimming left V 4 bases short and J 7 bases short, with 17 bases between. CDR3 length equals 14 residues. This chain's CDR3 is CASSASGSGRTQYF. The DNA of the CDR3 is TGCGCCAGCAGCGCAAGTGGGTCTGGTCGGACCCAGTACTTC.

There are a few counts of this clonotype. V usage is TRBV5-1 and J usage is TRBJ2-1; TRBD2 is a possible D gene (6 bases). Germline V gene data show CDR1 as SGHRS and CDR2 as YFSETQ. The CDR3 consists of 15 residues. Trimming removed 4 bases at V and 12 bases at J, with 23 bases between. The CDR3 sequence: CASSPAIQTSQVQFF. Here the CDR3 DNA reads TGCGCCAGCAGCCCCGCTATCCAGACTAGTCAGGTGCAGTTCTTC.

This clonotype has a count of ten or more. CDR3 loop: CASGAGESYEQYF. CDR3 DNA: TGTGCCAGCGGGGCAGGGGAATCCTACGAGCAGTACTTC. The chain employs TRBV28 and TRBJ2-7, with a weak D call TRBD1 (6 bases). This CDR3 is 13 amino acids long. The germline V gene encodes CDR1 MDHEN and CDR2 SYDVKM. Trimming removed 8 bases at V and 1 base at J, with 12 bases between.